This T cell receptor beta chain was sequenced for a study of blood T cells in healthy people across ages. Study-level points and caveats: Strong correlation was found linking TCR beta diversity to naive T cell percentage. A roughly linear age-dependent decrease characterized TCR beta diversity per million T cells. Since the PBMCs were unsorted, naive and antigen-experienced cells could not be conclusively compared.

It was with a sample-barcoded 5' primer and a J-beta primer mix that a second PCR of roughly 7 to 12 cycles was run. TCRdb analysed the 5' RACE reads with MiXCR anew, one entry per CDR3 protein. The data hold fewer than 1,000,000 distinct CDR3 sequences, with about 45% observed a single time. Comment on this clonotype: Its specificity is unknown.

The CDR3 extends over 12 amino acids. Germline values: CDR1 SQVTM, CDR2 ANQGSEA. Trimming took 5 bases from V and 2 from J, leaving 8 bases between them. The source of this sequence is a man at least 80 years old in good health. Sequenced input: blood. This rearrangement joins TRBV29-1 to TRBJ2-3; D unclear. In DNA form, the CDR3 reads TGCAGCGTTTGCACCTTCACAGATACGCAGTATTTT. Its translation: CSVCTFTDTQYF.